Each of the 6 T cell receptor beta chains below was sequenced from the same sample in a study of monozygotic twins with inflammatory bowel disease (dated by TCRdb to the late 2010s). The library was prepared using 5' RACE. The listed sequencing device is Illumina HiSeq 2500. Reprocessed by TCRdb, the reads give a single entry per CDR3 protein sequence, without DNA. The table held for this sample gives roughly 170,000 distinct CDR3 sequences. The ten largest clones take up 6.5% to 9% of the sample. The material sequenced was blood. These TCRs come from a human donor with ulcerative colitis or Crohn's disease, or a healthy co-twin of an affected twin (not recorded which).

The CDR3: CASSLEPALAGETQYF. The chain joins TRBV11-2 to TRBJ2-5; absent DNA, TCRdb's TRBD2 call cannot be checked. Looked up from germline, CDR1 is SGHAT and CDR2 is FQNNGV. The CDR3 spans 16 residues.

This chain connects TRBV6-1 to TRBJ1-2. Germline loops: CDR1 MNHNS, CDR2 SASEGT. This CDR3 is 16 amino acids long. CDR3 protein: CATQGSGTSRVRGYTF.

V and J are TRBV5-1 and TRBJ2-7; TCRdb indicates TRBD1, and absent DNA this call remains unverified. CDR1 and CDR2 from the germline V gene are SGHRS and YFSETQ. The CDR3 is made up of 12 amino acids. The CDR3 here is CASSDGTHEQYF.

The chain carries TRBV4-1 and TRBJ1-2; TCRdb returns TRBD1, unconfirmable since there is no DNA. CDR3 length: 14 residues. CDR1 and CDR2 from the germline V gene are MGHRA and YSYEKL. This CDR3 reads CASSQGTGHYGYTF.

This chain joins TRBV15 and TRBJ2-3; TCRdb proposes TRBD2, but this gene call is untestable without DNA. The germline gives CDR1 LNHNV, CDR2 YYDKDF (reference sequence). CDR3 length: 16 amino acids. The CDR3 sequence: CATSRDWRGLGDTQYF.

This chain's CDR3 is CSAVDPRSGNYGYTF. The rearrangement joins TRBV20-1 to TRBJ1-2; the D gene TCRdb calls, TRBD1, cannot be checked with no DNA. In germline, CDR1 is DFQATT, CDR2 SNEGSKA (reference sequence). This CDR3 has 15 amino acids.